Listed below are T cell receptor beta chains from one sample, sequenced in a study of early T cells in non-severe SARS-CoV-2 infection. MiXCR, run by TCRdb on the 5' RACE reads, gives a single entry per CDR3 protein. The data show roughly 66,000 distinct CDR3 sequences, approximately 10% seen once. The sample taken for sequencing was whole blood. These receptors all stem from an adult who was a healthcare worker with PCR-confirmed SARS-CoV-2 infection or an uninfected control (not recorded which). The CDR3 runs from the conserved cysteine through the conserved F or W.

16	TRBJ2-5	TRBV25-1	CASSEITGTSEATQYF
16	TRBJ2-3	TRBV7-9	CASSGWSGTRTDTQYF
15	TRBJ2-5	TRBV12-3/TRBV12-4	CASSGLAGVGETQYF
18	TRBJ2-6	TRBV10-3	CAISEYRDSSSGANVLTF
12	TRBJ1-1	TRBV29-1	CSVVGGGTEAFF
14	TRBJ1-4	TRBV27	CASRTDRGNEKLFF
12	TRBJ2-7	TRBV28	CASGELGSEQYF
14	TRBJ2-3	TRBV7-3	CASSLSGGTDTQYF
13	TRBJ2-7	TRBV10-3	CAIRGTGDYEQYF
14	TRBJ1-2	TRBV24-1	CATSGQGDNYGYTF
15	TRBJ2-5	TRBV20-1	CSARDPTGPQETQYF
17	TRBJ2-5	TRBV5-5	CASSLLSAGTRQETQYF
14	TRBJ2-1	TRBV29-1	CSVPGTSRRNEQFF
15	TRBJ2-7	TRBV2	CATATSGSRSYEQYF
15	TRBJ2-3	TRBV5-6	CASSYLGPVGDTQYF
14	TRBJ2-1	TRBV12-3/TRBV12-4	CASSPGTVGDEQFF
14	TRBJ1-5	TRBV5-6	CASSLAAGTKPQHF
16	TRBJ1-5	TRBV7-6	CASSLGGSRSNQPQHF
15	TRBJ2-3	TRBV20-1	CSAPSGDLGTDTQYF
12	TRBJ2-5	TRBV29-1	CSAVLVALTQYF
18	TRBJ1-3	TRBV30	CAWSVRKPRVYSGNTIYF
14	TRBJ2-1	TRBV20-1	CSASGTSGKVEQFF
17	TRBJ2-7	TRBV28	CASSFGSRTGIQYEQYF